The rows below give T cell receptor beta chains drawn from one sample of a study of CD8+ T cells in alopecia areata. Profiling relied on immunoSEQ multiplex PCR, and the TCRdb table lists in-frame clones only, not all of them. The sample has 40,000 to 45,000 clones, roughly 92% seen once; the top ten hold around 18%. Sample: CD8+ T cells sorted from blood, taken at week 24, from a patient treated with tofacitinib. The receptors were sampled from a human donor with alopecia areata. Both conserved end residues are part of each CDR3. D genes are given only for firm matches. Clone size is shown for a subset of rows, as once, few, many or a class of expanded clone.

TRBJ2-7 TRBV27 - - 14 CASSLSGGPYEQYF TGTGCCAGCAGCCTGTCCGGGGGGCCTTACGAGCAGTACTTC
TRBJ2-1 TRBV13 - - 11 CASSSSREQFF TGTGCCAGCAGCTCCTCCCGAGAGCAGTTCTTC
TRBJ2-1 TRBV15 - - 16 CATSSYGTNSYNEQFF TGTGCCACCAGCAGTTACGGGACAAACTCCTACAATGAGCAGTTCTTC
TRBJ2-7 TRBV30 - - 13 CAWSDPGGGEQYF TGTGCCTGGAGTGACCCAGGAGGGGGCGAGCAGTACTTC
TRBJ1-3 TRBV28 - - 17 CASSSPTDPSSGNTIYF TGTGCCAGCAGTTCCCCGACAGACCCGAGCTCTGGAAACACCATATATTTT
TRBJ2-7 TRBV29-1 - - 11 CSVEEAYEQYF TGCAGCGTTGAGGAGGCCTACGAGCAGTACTTC
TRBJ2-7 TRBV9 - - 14 CASSVGASSYEQYF TGTGCCAGCAGCGTAGGGGCGAGCTCCTACGAGCAGTACTTC
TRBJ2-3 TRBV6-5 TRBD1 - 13 CASSDRVRDTQYF TGTGCCAGCAGCGACAGGGTCAGAGATACGCAGTATTTT
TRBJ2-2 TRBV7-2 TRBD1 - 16 CASSFTPGQGTGELFF TGTGCCAGCAGTTTTACTCCGGGACAGGGCACCGGGGAGCTGTTTTTT
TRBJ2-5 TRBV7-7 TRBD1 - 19 CASSLTTIRDRGWQETQYF TGTGCTAGCAGCTTAACGACAATCCGGGACAGGGGGTGGCAAGAGACCCAGTACTTC
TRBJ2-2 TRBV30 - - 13 CAWSVMGNGELFF TGTGCCTGGAGTGTTATGGGGAATGGGGAGCTGTTTTTT
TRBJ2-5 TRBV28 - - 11 CASSLSETQYF TGTGCCAGCAGTTTGAGTGAGACCCAGTACTTC
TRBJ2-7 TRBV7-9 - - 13 CASSSLVADEQYF TGTGCCAGCAGCTCTCTAGTTGCGGACGAGCAGTACTTC
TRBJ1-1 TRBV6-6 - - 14 CASSYSAADTEAFF TGTGCCAGCAGTTACTCGGCCGCGGACACTGAAGCTTTCTTT
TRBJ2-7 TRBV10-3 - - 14 CAIRDPEGGYEQYF TGTGCCATCAGAGACCCGGAGGGAGGCTACGAGCAGTACTTC
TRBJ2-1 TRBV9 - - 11 CASSVGPEQFF TGTGCCAGCAGCGTAGGTCCTGAGCAGTTCTTC
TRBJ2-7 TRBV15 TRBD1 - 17 CATSRAPGDRANYEQYF TGTGCCACCAGCAGAGCCCCTGGGGACAGGGCCAACTACGAGCAGTACTTC
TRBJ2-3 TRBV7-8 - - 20 CASSLSDQGIAEYNTDTQYF TGTGCCAGCAGCTTAAGCGACCAAGGAATAGCGGAGTACAACACAGATACGCAGTATTTT
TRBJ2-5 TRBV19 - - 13 CASSITGWETQYF TGTGCCAGTAGTATAACGGGGTGGGAGACCCAGTACTTC
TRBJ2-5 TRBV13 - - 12 CASSFRGETQYF TGTGCCAGCAGCTTCCGGGGTGAGACCCAGTACTTC
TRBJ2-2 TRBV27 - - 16 CASTSDSQDRPGELFF TGTGCCAGCACCTCAGATTCTCAGGACAGACCCGGGGAGCTGTTTTTT
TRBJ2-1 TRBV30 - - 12 CAWSVDHYEQFF TGTGCCTGGAGTGTAGACCACTATGAGCAGTTCTTC
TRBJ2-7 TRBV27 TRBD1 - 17 CASSLYPPGQGAYEQYF TGTGCCAGCAGTTTATACCCACCGGGACAGGGAGCCTACGAGCAGTACTTC
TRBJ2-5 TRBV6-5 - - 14 CASSYGGQQETQYF TGTGCCAGCAGTTACGGGGGGCAGCAAGAGACCCAGTACTTC
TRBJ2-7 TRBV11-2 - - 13 CASSLGTTFEQYF TGTGCCAGCAGCTTAGGGACAACCTTTGAGCAGTACTTC
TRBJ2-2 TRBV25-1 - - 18 CASSEWMGGLMHTGELFF TGTGCCAGCAGTGAATGGATGGGGGGACTGATGCACACCGGGGAGCTGTTTTTT
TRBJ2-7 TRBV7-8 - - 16 CASSDTGEATYYEQYF TGTGCCAGCAGCGATACGGGGGAAGCTACATACTACGAGCAGTACTTC
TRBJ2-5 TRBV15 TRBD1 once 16 CATSTSKGTDQETQYF TGTGCCACCAGCACCTCTAAGGGGACAGACCAAGAGACCCAGTACTTC
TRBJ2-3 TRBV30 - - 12 CAWSVGTDTQYF TGTGCCTGGAGTGTGGGGACAGATACGCAGTATTTT
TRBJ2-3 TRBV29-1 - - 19 CSVEDTVGARSVVTDTQYF TGCAGCGTTGAAGACACAGTGGGGGCGCGGAGTGTGGTGACAGATACGCAGTATTTT
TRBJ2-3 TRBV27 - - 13 CASSLVGRDTQYF TGTGCCAGCAGTTTAGTTGGACGGGATACGCAGTATTTT
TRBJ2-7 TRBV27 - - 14 CASSLSGGRYEQYF TGTGCCAGCAGTTTATCGGGCGGGCGCTACGAGCAGTACTTC
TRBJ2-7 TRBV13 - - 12 CASSLGSYEQYF TGTGCCAGCAGCTTAGGTTCCTACGAGCAGTACTTC
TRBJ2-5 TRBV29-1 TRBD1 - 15 CSVWGQGAFAETQYF TGCAGCGTCTGGGGGCAGGGGGCCTTTGCGGAGACCCAGTACTTC
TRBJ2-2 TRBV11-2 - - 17 CASSLDLLQLGTGELFF TGTGCCAGCAGCTTAGATTTGTTACAGTTAGGAACCGGGGAGCTGTTTTTT
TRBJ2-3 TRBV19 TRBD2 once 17 CASSTLWTSGGPDTQYF TGTGCCAGTAGTACCCTCTGGACTAGCGGGGGACCAGATACGCAGTATTTT
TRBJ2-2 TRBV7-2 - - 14 CASSDRSRTGELFF TGTGCCAGCAGCGACCGCTCGCGCACCGGGGAGCTGTTTTTT
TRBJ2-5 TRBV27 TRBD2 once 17 CASGGLAGEHYQETQYF TGTGCCAGCGGGGGACTAGCGGGAGAGCATTACCAAGAGACCCAGTACTTC
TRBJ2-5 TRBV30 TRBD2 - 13 CAWSSGTTETQYF TGTGCCTGGAGTAGCGGGACGACGGAGACCCAGTACTTC
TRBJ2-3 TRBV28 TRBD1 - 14 CASNLDRGTDTQYF TGTGCCAGCAACCTGGACAGGGGTACAGATACGCAGTATTTT
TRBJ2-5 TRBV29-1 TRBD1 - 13 CSGRDRGGETQYF TGCAGCGGAAGGGACAGGGGAGGAGAGACCCAGTACTTC
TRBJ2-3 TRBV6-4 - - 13 CASSDRGTDTQYF TGTGCCAGCAGTGACCGCGGCACAGATACGCAGTATTTT
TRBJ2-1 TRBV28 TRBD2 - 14 CASNTERGGNEQFF TGTGCCAGCAACACAGAGCGGGGGGGCAATGAGCAGTTCTTC
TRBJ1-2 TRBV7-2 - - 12 CASSLYDVAYTF TGTGCCAGCAGCTTATACGACGTGGCTTACACCTTC